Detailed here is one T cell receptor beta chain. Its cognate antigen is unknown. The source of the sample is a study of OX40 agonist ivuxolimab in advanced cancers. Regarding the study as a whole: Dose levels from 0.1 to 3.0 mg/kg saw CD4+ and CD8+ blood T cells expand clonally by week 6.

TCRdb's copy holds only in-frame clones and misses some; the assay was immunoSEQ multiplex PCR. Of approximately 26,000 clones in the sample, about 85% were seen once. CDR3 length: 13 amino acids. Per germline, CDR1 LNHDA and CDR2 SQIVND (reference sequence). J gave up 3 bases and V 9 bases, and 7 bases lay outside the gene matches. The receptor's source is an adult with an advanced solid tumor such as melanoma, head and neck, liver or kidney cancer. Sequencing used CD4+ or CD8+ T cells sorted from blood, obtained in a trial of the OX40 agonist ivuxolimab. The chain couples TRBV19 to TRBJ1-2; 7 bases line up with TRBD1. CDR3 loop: CASRTGPYYGYTF. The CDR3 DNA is TGTGCCAGCAGGACAGGCCCCTACTATGGCTACACCTTC.